This is a list of T cell receptor beta chains from one sample in a study of T cell responses to AZD1222 COVID-19 vaccine. Sequencing used immunoSEQ multiplex PCR; TCRdb keeps in-frame clones, though not all of them. In the table there are fewer than 85,000 clones, about four fifths of which are singletons. Here the sequenced sample was peripheral blood, taken 28 days after the second AZD1222 dose. The receptors stem from an adult who received the AZD1222 COVID-19 vaccine. The CDR3 runs from the conserved cysteine through the conserved F or W.

v_call	j_call	cdr3_aa
TRBV3-1/TRBV3-2	TRBJ2-1	CASSQAHGRLFYNEQFF
TRBV19	TRBJ1-1	CASSSETYEPEAFF
TRBV6-5	TRBJ2-7	CASSYTGSTYEQYF
TRBV19	TRBJ1-4	CASSAGRASNEKLFF
TRBV28	TRBJ1-1	CASTLTGEAFF
TRBV7-6	TRBJ2-1	CASSQLAPKGYNEQFF
TRBV7-9	TRBJ2-3	CATQTRYF
TRBV6-2/TRBV6-3	TRBJ2-7	CASSVGWDEQYF
TRBV6-2/TRBV6-3	TRBJ2-1	CASSVLGSPTNEQFF
TRBV4-2	TRBJ2-1	CASSQAGTSGSYEQFF
TRBV28	TRBJ2-5	CASSRGGGSRRETQYF
TRBV19	TRBJ2-7	CASSNPGTSGRYEQYF
TRBV5-1	TRBJ1-1	CASSLSMNTEAFF
TRBV27	TRBJ1-1	CASSLSGENTEAFF
TRBV11-3	TRBJ2-1	CASSPRGLAESNEQFF
TRBV7-6	TRBJ2-1	CASSFEVGSSYNEQFF
TRBV27	TRBJ1-5	CASSPSRGVQPQHF
TRBV18	TRBJ1-1	CASSPSGTGRMNTEAFF
TRBV7-9	TRBJ2-2	CASSAVDRVVGELFF
TRBV2	TRBJ1-5	CASSGGQGYQPQHF
TRBV19	TRBJ1-3	CASSTRDPGNTIYF
TRBV7-3	TRBJ2-3	CASSLQGATDTQYF
TRBV14	TRBJ1-1	CASSQDRVWANTEAFF
TRBV14	TRBJ1-1	CASSPQISRGSPSAFF
TRBV7-3	TRBJ1-2	CASSPDRNYGYTF
TRBV9	TRBJ2-7	CASSFRPDYEQYF
TRBV6-6	TRBJ1-3	CASSYSGNTIYF
TRBV28	TRBJ1-5	CASTPPRGAQHF
TRBV4-3	TRBJ1-5	CASSQGTGGVFQPQHF
TRBV6-5	TRBJ1-5	CASAGYGNQPQHF
TRBV7-2	TRBJ1-2	CASSLEVIYGYTF
TRBV19	TRBJ1-1	CASSLGTVNTEAFF
TRBV30	TRBJ2-1	CAWSVLGDRSNEQFF
TRBV27	TRBJ2-1	CASSLEPGLAASYNEQFF
TRBV2	TRBJ2-7	CASTTRSKQYF
TRBV11-2	TRBJ2-3	CASSLDPLLITDTQYF
TRBV30	TRBJ1-2	CARGQSNYGYTF
TRBV5-5	TRBJ2-7	CASSPSRQGGVYEQYF
TRBV5-1	TRBJ1-4	CASSLVGRENEKLFF
TRBV5-8	TRBJ2-2	CASSSRQGGTGELFF
TRBV5-4	TRBJ2-2	CASSLSRNLNTGELFF
TRBV30	TRBJ2-2	CAWSVHGRGTNTGELFF
TRBV5-1	TRBJ1-1	CASSLSGGNTEAFF
TRBV10-3	TRBJ1-5	CAISEFDSTFNQPQHF
TRBV19	TRBJ2-7	CASSYRLAGGYEQYF
TRBV5-4	TRBJ2-5	CASSLQGQTQYF
TRBV6-6	TRBJ2-1	CACRNYAGASYNEQFF
TRBV6-2/TRBV6-3	TRBJ2-2	CASSYYTTGELFF
TRBV7-3	TRBJ2-3	CASSFSRNPSTDTQYF
TRBV28	TRBJ2-1	CASSPPTVRGEQFF
TRBV28	TRBJ2-7	CASSWRGLGEQYF